This T cell receptor (beta chain) derives from a study of T-cell memory formation after mild COVID-19. In its sample, this clonotype was seen a few times. One entry per CDR3 protein results from TCRdb running MiXCR on the 5' RACE reads. Among over 350,000 distinct CDR3 sequences, around 24% were seen once, and the ten largest hold around 9.5%. Per germline, CDR1 LGHDT and CDR2 YNNKEL (reference sequence). Deletions cut 0 bases from V and 4 bases from J, with 7 bases between. There are 14 residues in the CDR3. The V gene is TRBV3-1, the J gene TRBJ2-1, with unresolved D. This receptor was obtained from an adult woman who had mild COVID-19 (a few samples of this study predate the infection). Cell type and time point are not known. The sequencing sample was made of PBMCs or a T cell subset sorted from them (not recorded which). This CDR3 is CASSQETYYNEQFF. The CDR3 region has the DNA TGTGCCAGCAGCCAAGAAACGTATTACAATGAGCAGTTCTTC.